This T cell receptor beta chain came from a study of blood T cell repertoires in COVID-19. Study in general: Whether acute or convalescent, the COVID-19 samples came from the United States, Italy and Spain. PBMCs, B-cell-depleted T cells, or T cells provided the cDNA or gDNA that made up the material.

In the original analysis: Counts of nucleated cells, estimated from reference gene primer amplification, were obtained. Assay: immunoSEQ multiplex PCR; the TCRdb copy retains only in-frame clones and omits some. V and J calls and clone size are given by that table; D and trimming were obtained from the DNA. The sample holds 250,000 to 350,000 clones, 85% seen once. The CDR3 is 18 residues long. Germline lookup yields CDR1 SGHNT and CDR2 YYREEE (reference sequence). Losses at the gene ends were 2 bases for V and 2 bases for J; bases not matched to a gene: 12. Sequencing was performed on peripheral blood. This clonotype was sampled from a woman in her forties or fifties with active or convalescent COVID-19. The chain recombines TRBV5-4 with TRBJ2-1; 8 nucleotides match TRBD2. The CDR3 DNA reads TGTGCCAGCAGCTTCGCATTCGCCGCGGGGGGAACCTACAATGAGCAGTTCTTC. Translated, it gives CASSFAFAAGGTYNEQFF.